The 25 T cell receptor beta chains below all came from one sample that was sequenced in a study of identical twins. Each CDR3 protein is one row after TCRdb ran MiXCR on the 5' RACE reads. The table records some 330,000 distinct CDR3 sequences, roughly 9% of them present only once. The sequenced material came from naive T cells sorted from blood. Source of these receptors: a woman aged 45-60 years in good health.

The chain combines TRBV4-1 with TRBJ1-2; 7 positions match TRBD1. The V gene's germline CDR1 is MGHRA and CDR2 YSYEKL. The CDR3 covers 13 residues. The V gene end was trimmed by 5 bases and the J gene end by 3 bases; junction bases not matched to a gene: 3. CDR3 DNA: TGCGCCAGCAGCTCCGGGACAGACTATGGCTACACCTTC. Its protein is CASSSGTDYGYTF.

This clonotype was picked up a small number of times. This sequence joins TRBV3-1 and TRBJ2-7, with TRBD2 matching over 7 bases. The CDR3 consists of 17 residues. J lost 4 bases, V lost 4 bases, and 16 bases had no gene match. Germline values: CDR1 LGHDT, CDR2 YNNKEL (reference sequence). The CDR3 nucleotides read TGTGCCAGCAGCCGAGGACTATGGGCGGGAGAAAGGTACGAGCAGTACTTC. Translated: CASSRGLWAGERYEQYF.

Ten or more counts support this clonotype. The chain links TRBV11-2 to TRBJ2-7; 12 bases agree with TRBD2. The CDR3 covers 15 residues. V lost 4 bases, J lost 3 bases, and 4 bases stayed unmatched. Germline CDR1 and CDR2: SGHAT and FQNNGV. The CDR3 nucleotides are TGTGCCAGCAGCTGGACTAGCGGGATATACTACGAGCAGTACTTC. Translation: CASSWTSGIYYEQYF.

This clonotype showed up just a few times. The CDR3: CSAGTGGYYGYTF. The DNA for the CDR3 is TGCAGCGCTGGGACAGGGGGTTACTATGGCTACACCTTC. The chain is built from TRBV29-1 and TRBJ1-2; TRBD1 agrees at 11 bases. The CDR3 runs 13 residues. Germline CDR1 and CDR2: SQVTM and ANQGSEA. The junction had 4 bases not matched to a gene; V was cut back by 7 bases and J by 3 bases.

As regards this clonotype: Mismatch with germline at one junction end may stem from a read error. The V call is TRBV7-7, the J call TRBJ2-2; tentatively, D is TRBD2 (5 bases). The CDR3 has 13 residues. The germline V gene encodes CDR1 SSHAT and CDR2 FNYEAQ (reference sequence). CDR3 loop: CASSPGDTGELFF. The CDR3, as DNA: TGTGCTAGCAGCCCCGGGGACACCGGGGAGCTGTTTTTT.

Here the CDR3 DNA reads TGCAGTCTACTCGACGCCTTTGGGGGGAGGGCCGTAGATACGCAGTATTTT. Translated, it gives CSLLDAFGGRAVDTQYF. V gene TRBV20-1 combines with J gene TRBJ2-3; 7 nucleotides match TRBD2. With 8 bases clipped from V and 5 bases from J, the junction kept 22 bases outside the gene matches. Germline CDR1 DFQATT, CDR2 SNEGSKA (reference sequence). This CDR3 spans 17 amino acids.

This clonotype was seen a few times. V and J are TRBV29-1 and TRBJ2-7; the match to TRBD2 covers 8 bases. The CDR3 extends over 14 amino acids. With V trimmed by 6 bases and J by 3 bases, 10 bases remained unmatched. The germline V gene encodes CDR1 SQVTM and CDR2 ANQGSEA. CDR3 region: CSVRGGGRYYEQYF. DNA of the CDR3: TGCAGCGTCCGCGGAGGCGGGAGGTACTACGAGCAGTACTTC.

This clonotype was recorded a few times. The rearrangement uses TRBV12-3 or TRBV12-4 and TRBJ1-1, with TRBD1 as a possible D gene (5 bases). Trimming removed 5 bases from V and 3 bases from J, with 10 bases in between. This CDR3 has 13 residues. CDR3 DNA: TGTGCCAGCAGTCAAACAGGAGACACTGAAGCTTTCTTT. Translated: CASSQTGDTEAFF.

This clonotype was observed a handful of times. The CDR3: CASSPGVEAFF. Written as DNA, the CDR3 is TGTGCCAGCAGCCCAGGGGTTGAAGCTTTCTTT. The chain has TRBV3-1 and TRBJ1-1; D is perhaps TRBD1 (6 bases). There are 11 residues in the CDR3. Germline V lookup: CDR1 LGHDT, CDR2 YNNKEL (reference sequence). The V end lost 4 bases, the J end lost 7 bases, and 7 bases lay between the germline ends.

J is TRBJ1-4 and V is TRBV12-3 or TRBV12-4; 7 bases are a match to TRBD1. V lost 6 bases and J lost 8; bases outside the gene matches: 6. CDR3 length: 13 amino acids. CDR3 in DNA: TGTGCCAGCAGCTACAGGGGCGGAGAAAAACTGTTTTTT. It specifies CASSYRGGEKLFF.

This clonotype was counted ten times or more. The J gene is TRBJ2-1, the V gene TRBV29-1, with 8 bases that match TRBD2. V lost 4 bases and J lost 7; bases outside the gene matches: 15. The CDR3 is 16 residues long. Germline loops: CDR1 SQVTM, CDR2 ANQGSEA. The CDR3 region has the DNA TGCAGCGTTGTAGGTGCGGCGAGCGGGAGTTTGAATGAGCAGTTCTTC. Translation: CSVVGAASGSLNEQFF.

The V and J genes are TRBV3-1 and TRBJ2-7; TRBD2 agrees at 9 bases. CDR3 length: 13 residues. Unmatched junction bases numbered 7, after V lost 7 bases and J lost 6 bases. CDR1 is LGHDT, CDR2 YNNKEL, per germline (reference sequence). This chain's CDR3 is CASNSAGGLEQYF. CDR3 coding DNA: TGTGCCAGCAACTCGGCGGGAGGGCTCGAGCAGTACTTC.

This clonotype was found many times. This sequence joins TRBV5-1 and TRBJ2-7, with 7 positions matching TRBD1. J lost 5 bases, V lost 6 bases, and 8 bases had no gene match. Germline V gene sequence: CDR1 SGHRS, CDR2 YFSETQ. CDR3 size: 13 residues. The DNA for the CDR3 is TGCGCCAGCAAAAACCCCACAGGGGACGAGCAGTACGTC. The encoded protein is CASKNPTGDEQYV.

The V gene is TRBV20-1, the J gene TRBJ2-7; unclear D gene. CDR3 length: 14 amino acids. The germline V gene encodes CDR1 DFQATT and CDR2 SNEGSKA (reference sequence). The ends were cut back, 0 bases at V and 3 bases at J, with 12 bases in the middle. CDR3 nucleotides: TGCAGTGCTAGAGATCTACAGAAAATCTACGAGCAGTACTTC. Its protein product is CSARDLQKIYEQYF.

The V call is TRBV6-5, the J call TRBJ2-2; tentatively, D is TRBD2 (6 bases). Trimming removed 6 bases from V and 1 base from J, with 12 bases in between. Germline CDR1 reads MNHEY; CDR2 reads SVGAGI. The CDR3 contains 15 residues. CDR3 sequence (DNA): TGTGCCAGCAGGACGGACTATCTGAACACCGGGGAGCTGTTTTTT. Translation gives CASRTDYLNTGELFF.

This clonotype was seen ten or more times. This rearrangement joins TRBV5-1 to TRBJ1-1; the D is unclear. CDR1 SGHRS and CDR2 YFSETQ come from the germline V gene. This CDR3 is 11 amino acids long. The V end lost 0 bases, the J end lost 8 bases, and 5 bases lay between the germline ends. The DNA of the CDR3 is TGCGCCAGCAGCTTGGCTGACGAAGCTTTCTTT. Translated, it gives CASSLADEAFF.

Ten or more counts support this clonotype. For the CDR3, the DNA is TGTGCCAGCAGTTTAGCCAGCTCTGGAAACACCATATATTTT. Its translation is CASSLASSGNTIYF. The chain combines TRBV12-3 or TRBV12-4 with TRBJ1-3; unclear D gene. The CDR3 is 14 amino acids. The V end lost 0 bases, the J end lost 0 bases, and 3 bases lay between the germline ends.

In its sample, this clonotype was seen many times. CDR3 DNA: TGTGCCAGCAGTCCCACGCACCGGGGGGGAAATGAGCAGTTCTTC. It encodes CASSPTHRGGNEQFF. The rearrangement links TRBV12-3 or TRBV12-4 to TRBJ2-1, with 8 bases aligning to TRBD2. The CDR3 runs to 15 residues. The ends lost 5 bases at V and 7 bases at J; junction bases unmatched: 10.

In this sample, this clonotype turned up many times. The rearrangement joins TRBV3-1 to TRBJ2-1; unclear D gene. V gave up 0 bases and J gave up 7 bases, with 16 bases separating them. This CDR3 is 16 amino acids long. CDR1 is LGHDT and CDR2 is YNNKEL in the germline V gene (reference sequence). The CDR3 loop reads CASSQDFETRWNEQFF. The CDR3 DNA reads TGTGCCAGCAGCCAAGATTTTGAGACAAGGTGGAATGAGCAGTTCTTC.

At least ten counts were recorded for this clonotype. V and J are TRBV5-1 and TRBJ2-1; D not resolved. This CDR3 contains 12 residues. V shed 0 bases and J shed 4 bases, with 2 bases lying between them. CDR1 is SGHRS and CDR2 is YFSETQ in the germline V gene. The CDR3 DNA sequence: TGCGCCAGCAGCTTGGAGTACAATGAGCAGTTCTTC. This translates into CASSLEYNEQFF. The entire variable domain, with the rest obtained from reference TRBV5-1 and TRBJ2-1, is as follows: KAGVTQTPRYLIKTRGQQVTLSCSPISGHRSVSWYQQTPGQGLQFLFEYFSETQRNKGNFPGRFSGRQFSNSRSEMNVSTLELGDSALYLCASSLEYNEQFFGPGTRLTVL.

This clonotype has ten or more counts. This sequence joins TRBV27 and TRBJ1-3; weak D call: TRBD1 (5 bases). The ends were cut back, 7 bases at V and 3 bases at J, with 13 bases in the middle. This CDR3 contains 14 residues. CDR1 MNHEY and CDR2 SMNVEV come from the germline V gene (reference sequence). The DNA of the CDR3 is TGTGCCAGCAAGCGAGCGGGGCTTGGAAACACCATATATTTT. It codes for CASKRAGLGNTIYF.

The table lists this clonotype with many counts. J is TRBJ1-5 and V is TRBV12-3 or TRBV12-4; possibly TRBD1 for D (6 bases). Trimming shortened V by 6 bases and J by 2 bases, and 20 bases separated the two germline ends. The CDR3 length is 17 residues. The CDR3 reads CASSRGLGANGNQPQHF. The CDR3 bases are TGTGCCAGCAGCCGTGGGTTGGGGGCTAACGGCAATCAGCCCCAGCATTTT.

The CDR3 coding sequence is TGTGCCAGCAGCACTCGACTAGCGGGAGTGGGTGAGACCCAGTACTTC. Protein: CASSTRLAGVGETQYF. V and J are TRBV11-3 and TRBJ2-5; 12 bases map to TRBD2. Losses at the gene ends were 5 bases for V and 5 bases for J; bases not matched to a gene: 9. CDR1 and CDR2 (germline): SGHNT, YENEEA. CDR3 length: 16 amino acids.

The CDR3: CASSNTGITGELFF. CDR3 nucleotide sequence: TGTGCCAGCAGTAATACAGGGATCACCGGGGAGCTGTTTTTT. This sequence joins TRBV12-3 or TRBV12-4 and TRBJ2-2; weak D call: TRBD1 (6 bases). The CDR3 contains 14 residues. V shed 5 bases and J shed 4 bases, with 11 bases lying between them.

The V and J genes are TRBV29-1 and TRBJ2-7; 7 nucleotides align to TRBD2. The CDR3 contains 13 residues. Trimming at V came to 6 bases and at J to 6 bases, leaving 11 bases not matched to a gene. The germline V gene has CDR1 SQVTM and CDR2 ANQGSEA. The CDR3 nucleotides are TGCAGCGTGTCGGAGGGAGGGATAGGCGAGCAGTACGTC. This translates into CSVSEGGIGEQYV.